What follows are 20 T cell receptor beta chains derived from one specimen sequenced in a study of OX40 agonist ivuxolimab in advanced cancers. The repertoire was sequenced with immunoSEQ multiplex PCR; TCRdb's copy has only in-frame clones and lacks some. Of more than 25,000 clones in the sample, 84% were seen once. Sequences were derived from CD4+ or CD8+ T cells sorted from blood, sampled in a trial of the OX40 agonist ivuxolimab. Receptor source: an adult with an advanced solid tumor such as melanoma, head and neck, liver or kidney cancer.

The rearrangement uses TRBV18 and TRBJ2-1, with D perhaps matching TRBD1 (6 bases). This CDR3 comprises 17 residues. V lost 3 bases and J lost 1, with 16 bases in between. The germline CDR1 and CDR2 sequences are KGHSH and LQKENI. The CDR3 coding sequence is TGTGCCAGCTCACCTAGAGGACAGACCCTTTCCTACAATGAGCAGTTCTTC. It is translated as CASSPRGQTLSYNEQFF.

The chain recombines TRBV2 with TRBJ2-1; the match to TRBD1 covers 7 bases. The CDR3 extends over 15 amino acids. The V gene's germline CDR1 is SNHLY and CDR2 FYNNEI. Trimming at V came to 2 bases and at J to 6 bases, leaving 7 bases not matched to a gene. The CDR3 is CASSEKYRGGNEQFF. The CDR3, as DNA: TGTGCCAGCAGTGAAAAATACAGGGGCGGCAATGAGCAGTTCTTC.

The J gene is TRBJ2-7, the V gene TRBV18, with 11 bases aligning to TRBD2. The CDR3 runs to 16 residues. The V gene's germline CDR1 is KGHSH and CDR2 LQKENI. Trimming at V came to 1 base and at J to 7 bases, leaving 9 bases not matched to a gene. CDR3 sequence reads: CASSPRTSGRIGEQYF. The CDR3 nucleotides are TGTGCCAGCTCACCACGGACTAGCGGGCGAATCGGTGAGCAGTACTTC.

The chain has TRBV5-1 and TRBJ2-2, with D unresolved. CDR3 length: 11 amino acids. Germline V gene data show CDR1 as SGHRS and CDR2 as YFSETQ. V was pared by 4 bases and J by 9 bases, with 7 bases between. The CDR3 DNA reads TGCGCCAGCAGCCTGGGAAGGGAGCTGTTTTTT. Protein: CASSLGRELFF.

The chain recombines TRBV14 with TRBJ1-6; weak D call: TRBD1 (6 bases). The CDR3 is made up of 16 amino acids. The ends were cut back, 0 bases at V and 2 bases at J, with 8 bases in the middle. Germline CDR1 SGHDN, CDR2 FVKESK. The CDR3 spells CASSQEGAPYNSPLHF. The CDR3 DNA is TGTGCCAGCAGCCAAGAGGGGGCCCCCTATAATTCACCCCTCCACTTT.

The rearrangement uses TRBV6-5 and TRBJ2-7, with TRBD2 as a possible D gene (5 bases). Trimming removed 3 bases from V and 0 bases from J, with 9 bases in between. CDR1 and CDR2 from the germline V gene are MNHEY and SVGAGI. The CDR3 spans 14 residues. The CDR3 DNA reads as TGTGCCAGCAGTTATTATGGGAGCTCCTACGAGCAGTACTTC. This sequence encodes CASSYYGSSYEQYF.

This rearrangement joins TRBV29-1 to TRBJ2-3, with TRBD2 matching 7 bases. Germline V gene sequence: CDR1 SQVTM, CDR2 ANQGSEA. The CDR3 is 14 residues long. Unmatched junction bases numbered 7, after V lost 5 bases and J lost 2 bases. CDR3 residues: CSVSLGDYTDTQYF. In DNA form, the CDR3 reads TGCAGCGTTTCCCTGGGGGACTACACAGATACGCAGTATTTT.

This sequence joins TRBV11-2 and TRBJ1-2; TRBD1 aligns across 7 bases. CDR1 is SGHAT, CDR2 FQNNGV, per germline. The CDR3 is 17 amino acids. V shed 3 bases and J 0 bases; nucleotides not matched to a gene: 10. The CDR3 coding sequence is TGTGCCAGCAGCTTGGAACACAGGGGCAACGCTAACTATGGCTACACCTTC. It yields the protein CASSLEHRGNANYGYTF.

This rearrangement joins TRBV7-2 to TRBJ1-2, with 9 bases that match TRBD1. Trimming took 6 bases from V and 0 from J; bases not matched to a gene: 8. Germline loops: CDR1 SGHTA, CDR2 FQGNSA. This CDR3 contains 16 residues. CDR3 protein: CASSPTGGRPNYGYTF. The CDR3, as DNA: TGTGCCAGCAGTCCAACAGGGGGCCGCCCTAACTATGGCTACACCTTC.

This clone was recorded a few times. This sequence joins TRBV9 and TRBJ2-1; tentatively, D is TRBD2 (6 bases). The CDR3 spans 14 residues. Germline-derived CDR1 and CDR2 are SGDLS and YYNGEE. V gave up 3 bases and J gave up 5 bases, with 12 bases separating them. CDR3: CASSGRTSHNEQFF. DNA for the CDR3: TGTGCCAGCAGCGGACGTACTAGCCACAATGAGCAGTTCTTC.

The chain couples TRBV7-8 to TRBJ1-4; D not resolved. This CDR3 has 14 residues. Trimming removed 1 base from V and 4 bases from J, with 7 bases in between. Germline-derived CDR1 and CDR2 are SGHVS and FQNEAQ. CDR3 DNA sequence: TGTGCCAGCAGCTTAGACAGTGGTAATGAAAAACTGTTTTTT. It codes for CASSLDSGNEKLFF.

In nucleotides, the CDR3 is TGCGCCAGCAGCCAAGATGCGCTAGCAGGAACTTCCACCGGGGAGCTGTTTTTT. This codes for CASSQDALAGTSTGELFF. V is TRBV4-3 and J is TRBJ2-2, with a weak D call TRBD2 (5 bases). The V and J ends lost 0 bases and 4 bases respectively, with 18 bases between them. Germline-derived CDR1 and CDR2 are LGHNA and YSLEER. This CDR3 is built from 18 residues.

The rearrangement links TRBV9 to TRBJ2-1; the D is unclear. The CDR3 consists of 12 residues. Trimming pared 4 bases from V and 9 bases from J, leaving 11 bases between. Germline CDR1 reads SGDLS; CDR2 reads YYNGEE. CDR3 bases: TGTGCCAGCAGCCCCGACGAAGGTGAGCAGTTCTTC. This codes for CASSPDEGEQFF.

J is TRBJ1-6 and V is TRBV6-5, with D maybe TRBD1 (5 bases). Germline CDR1 MNHEY, CDR2 SVGAGI. The CDR3 is made up of 13 amino acids. V was trimmed by 8 bases and J by 7 bases, leaving 12 bases between them. The CDR3 bases are TGTGCCAGCTGGATGGGGGGGAATTCACCCCTCCACTTT. Amino acids: CASWMGGNSPLHF.

The rearrangement uses TRBV5-1 and TRBJ2-3; D unclear. Looked up from germline, CDR1 is SGHRS and CDR2 is YFSETQ. With 3 bases removed from V and 5 bases from J, the gap between germline ends came to 16 bases. This CDR3 region has 15 residues. DNA of the CDR3: TGCGCCAGCAGCTATTATGCGGACGGTCGAGATACGCAGTATTTT. Amino acid sequence: CASSYYADGRDTQYF.

This clone rates as medium-sized. The chain uses TRBV7-8 and TRBJ1-4; D gene uncertain. Trimming took 7 bases from V and 7 from J, leaving 10 bases between them. In germline, CDR1 is SGHVS, CDR2 FQNEAQ. CDR3 size: 12 residues. This CDR3 reads CASTKMGEKLFF. CDR3 coding DNA: TGTGCCAGCACCAAGATGGGTGAAAAACTGTTTTTT. The variable domain in full, with the rest retrieved from reference TRBV7-8 and TRBJ1-4, is GAGVSQSPRYKVAKRGQDVALRCDPISGHVSLFWYQQALGQGPEFLTYFQNEAQLDKSGLPSDRFFAERPEGSVSTLKIQRTQQEDSAVYLCASTKMGEKLFFGSGTQLSVL.

The V call is TRBV7-6, the J call TRBJ2-1; perhaps TRBD2 as D (5 bases). Trimming left V 1 base short and J 9 bases short, with 13 bases between. The CDR3 is 14 residues long. In germline, CDR1 is SGHVS, CDR2 FNYEAQ. This chain's CDR3 is CASSLGHSLAEQFF. The CDR3 DNA reads as TGTGCCAGCAGCTTAGGGCACAGCCTAGCTGAGCAGTTCTTC.

The sample holds a few counts of this clone. V usage is TRBV7-3 and J usage is TRBJ2-1; D gene uncertain. This CDR3 comprises 11 residues. CDR1 is SGHTA, CDR2 FQGTGA, per germline. V gave up 8 bases and J gave up 8 bases, with 10 bases separating them. The CDR3 loop is CASSVGDEQFF. The CDR3 nucleotides read TGTGCCAGCTCAGTAGGAGATGAGCAGTTCTTC.

The sample holds a few counts of this clone. V usage is TRBV25-1 and J usage is TRBJ1-6; D remains unclear. CDR1 is MGHDK, CDR2 SYGVNS, per germline. The CDR3 totals 14 residues. Trimming cost V 1 base and J 10 bases, with 11 bases left between them. The CDR3 nucleotides are TGTGCCAGCAGTGAATCAGGAGGGTGGTCACCCCTCCACTTT. Its translation: CASSESGGWSPLHF.

V is TRBV27 and J is TRBJ2-7; 10 bases agree with TRBD1. The CDR3 is 14 amino acids. J lost 6 bases, V lost 3 bases, and 5 bases had no gene match. Germline lookup yields CDR1 MNHEY and CDR2 SMNVEV (reference sequence). The CDR3 loop reads CASSFGQGVGEQYF. CDR3 sequence (DNA): TGTGCCAGCAGTTTCGGACAGGGGGTAGGCGAGCAGTACTTC.